These 26 T cell receptor beta chains were all obtained from the same sample, sequenced in a study of metastatic and nonmetastatic thyroid tumors. Each patient came to thyroid surgery without any prior treatment (of any kind). TCRdb re-called clones from the PCR reads using MiXCR. Of about 25,000 clones in the sample, less than 25% were seen once. The source material was blood. The receptors originated from a male donor with papillary thyroid cancer or a benign thyroid nodule (not recorded which). Some clones in this sample may be carry-over from other donors' samples.

The rearrangement uses TRBV9 and TRBJ1-5, with D hard to call. The germline CDR1 and CDR2 sequences are SGDLS and YYNGEE. This CDR3 is built from 15 residues. V was trimmed by 0 bases and J by 7 bases, leaving 14 bases between them. This CDR3 is CASSVAEWVYQPQHF. For the CDR3, the DNA is TGTGCCAGCAGCGTAGCTGAGTGGGTCTACCAGCCCCAGCATTTT. The full variable domain, completed using reference TRBV9 and TRBJ1-5, is DSGVTQTPKHLITATGQRVTLRCSPRSGDLSVYWYQQSLDQGLQFLIQYYNGEERAKGNILERFSAQQFPDLHSELNLSSLELGDSALYFCASSVAEWVYQPQHFGDGTRLSIL.

This clone was detected many times. The chain joins TRBV13 to TRBJ1-6; D is possibly TRBD1 (6 bases). From germline, CDR1 is PRHDT and CDR2 FYEKMQ (reference sequence). The CDR3 runs to 15 residues. V lost 8 bases and J lost 10, with 21 bases in between. The CDR3 bases are TGTGCCAGCCGCACGGGGGGCAGGGGAGGGTCACCCCTCCACTTT. Translated: CASRTGGRGGSPLHF.

This clone showed up just once. The CDR3 does not close with the conserved phenylalanine or tryptophan, likely indicating a read error. As DNA, the CDR3 is TGTGCCAGCTCCCAACCCCGGGTGGACAATGAGCAGTTCTTA. Encoded protein: CASSQPRVDNEQFL. The genes are TRBV18 and TRBJ2-1; D call uncertain. V shed 6 bases and J shed 5 bases, with 14 bases lying between them. There are 14 residues in the CDR3. Germline V CDR1 and CDR2: KGHSH, LQKENI.

This clone was picked up many times. The chain's CDR3 is CSARVWKPPYEQYF. DNA of the CDR3: TGCAGTGCTAGAGTCTGGAAGCCCCCCTACGAGCAGTACTTC. The chain combines TRBV20-1 with TRBJ2-7; D call uncertain. Trimming left V 1 base short and J 2 bases short, with 12 bases between. From germline, CDR1 is DFQATT and CDR2 SNEGSKA (reference sequence). This CDR3 comprises 14 residues.

About this clone: Germline is not matched at one junction end, which may reflect a read error. This chain links TRBV20-1 with TRBJ2-1; TRBD2 is a possible D gene (6 bases). Germline V gene lookup returns CDR1 DFQATT and CDR2 SNEGSKA (reference sequence). CDR3 size: 17 residues. CDR3 in amino acids: CSGLGGPSRQPDNEQFF. The DNA for the CDR3 is TGCAGTGGATTGGGAGGTCCTAGCCGGCAGCCGGACAATGAGCAATTCTTC.

There are many counts of this clone. Sequence at one end of the junction differs from germline and may be a read error. This chain uses TRBV6-6 with TRBJ1-2; D not certain. The CDR3 covers 13 residues. Germline CDR1 and CDR2: MNHNY and SVGAGI (reference sequence). CDR3 in DNA: TGTGCCAGCAGTTACACGACCGATGAGGGTAATGCCTTC. Protein: CASSYTTDEGNAF.

Ten or more counts support this clone. The chain combines TRBV5-5 with TRBJ1-2; 7 positions match TRBD1. CDR1 and CDR2 from the germline V gene are SGHKS and YYEKEE (reference sequence). V was pared by 2 bases and J by 4 bases, with 11 bases of the junction left unmatched. The CDR3 covers 16 residues. Written as DNA, the CDR3 is TGTGCCAGCAGCTTATTCACCGGGACAGAGCCCTATGGCTACACCTTC. Translated: CASSLFTGTEPYGYTF.

There are many counts of this clone. The chain carries TRBV5-1 and TRBJ2-3, with a weak D call TRBD2 (6 bases). The CDR3 length is 16 residues. Germline-derived CDR1 and CDR2 are SGHRS and YFSETQ. V was cut by 0 bases and J by 3 bases, with 14 bases left in between. The CDR3 sequence: CASSLEGGSGTDTQYF. The CDR3 coding sequence is TGCGCCAGCAGCTTGGAAGGAGGGTCCGGGACAGATACGCAGTATTTT.

This clone was counted at least ten times. The gene calls are TRBV6-4 and TRBJ2-1; 8 bases match TRBD2. J was trimmed by 3 bases and V by 6 bases; bases with no gene match: 7. Germline V CDR1 and CDR2: MRHNA, SNTAGT. This CDR3 comprises 15 residues. CDR3 sequence reads: CASSEKAGDYNEQFF. Written as DNA, the CDR3 is TGTGCCAGCAGCGAAAAAGCGGGAGACTACAATGAGCAGTTCTTC.

The CDR3 sequence: CSASGTGGKAREQYF. As DNA, the CDR3 is TGCAGTGCTAGCGGGACAGGGGGCAAGGCGAGAGAGCAGTACTTC. V gene TRBV20-1 combines with J gene TRBJ2-7; 12 bases align to TRBD1. The V gene end was trimmed by 3 bases and the J gene end by 7 bases; junction bases not matched to a gene: 10. Germline V gene data show CDR1 as DFQATT and CDR2 as SNEGSKA (reference sequence). The CDR3 consists of 15 residues.

This clone was seen at least ten times. The chain uses TRBV15 and TRBJ2-5; 7 bases are shared with TRBD1. Germline loops: CDR1 LNHNV, CDR2 YYDKDF (reference sequence). With V trimmed by 1 base and J by 5 bases, 13 bases remained unmatched. This CDR3 is built from 17 residues. CDR3 loop: CATSRGGQVPGSETQYF. DNA of the CDR3: TGTGCCACCAGCAGAGGAGGACAGGTTCCCGGGTCGGAGACCCAGTACTTC.

This clone was counted only a few times. This may be a read error, as it is one base from a much larger clone. Additional DNA sequences in this sample encode the identical CDR3. The chain joins TRBV6-4 to TRBJ2-3; D gene ambiguous. V was shortened by 3 bases and J by 0 bases, with 7 bases between the two germline ends. Germline V gene data show CDR1 as MRHNA and CDR2 as SNTAGT. CDR3 size: 14 residues. The CDR3 sequence is CASSEGGSTDTQYF. The CDR3 nucleotides are TGTGCCAGCAGTGAAGGCGGTAGCACAGATACGCAGTATTTT.

This clone has ten or more counts. This chain uses TRBV10-3 with TRBJ1-5, with 9 bases matching TRBD1. This CDR3 contains 16 residues. V lost 1 base, J lost 0 bases, and 1 base stayed unmatched. The V gene's germline CDR1 is ENHRY and CDR2 SYGVKD. The CDR3 DNA follows: TGTGCCATCAGTGAGTGGGACAGGGCTAGCAATCAGCCCCAGCATTTT. It encodes CAISEWDRASNQPQHF.

This clone has ten or more counts. This chain links TRBV29-1 with TRBJ2-7; TRBD1 or TRBD2 may be the D gene (7 bases each). In germline, CDR1 is SQVTM, CDR2 ANQGSEA. The CDR3 is 16 residues long. Trimming took 6 bases from V and 3 from J, leaving 24 bases between them. DNA for the CDR3: TGCAGCGTCTCTCCCGGGGAGGGGGCGAGGTTCTACGAGCAGTACTTC. It encodes CSVSPGEGARFYEQYF.

This chain connects TRBV4-1 to TRBJ1-5; D unresolved. There are 15 residues in the CDR3. V lost 4 bases and J lost 1, with 11 bases in between. Per germline, CDR1 MGHRA and CDR2 YSYEKL. The CDR3 spells CASSRVTLSNQPQHF. The CDR3 DNA sequence: TGCGCCAGCAGCCGCGTGACATTGAGCAATCAGCCCCAGCATTTT.

This chain uses TRBV4-1 with TRBJ2-1; 9 positions agree with TRBD2. Germline-derived CDR1 and CDR2 are MGHRA and YSYEKL. V lost 4 bases and J lost 9; bases outside the gene matches: 13. The CDR3 spans 16 residues. The CDR3 loop reads CASSPLGRGGHTEQFF. DNA of the CDR3: TGCGCCAGCAGCCCTCTGGGGCGGGGGGGCCACACTGAGCAGTTCTTC.

The V gene is TRBV12-5, the J gene TRBJ1-4; weak D call: TRBD1 (5 bases). This CDR3 is built from 16 residues. The V and J ends lost 0 bases and 4 bases respectively, with 12 bases between them. Germline V gene data show CDR1 as LGHNT and CDR2 as FRNRAP. The DNA of the CDR3 is TGTGCTAGTGGTTTGGTAACCCCGCAGGGTAATGAAAAACTGTTTTTT. It codes for CASGLVTPQGNEKLFF. Using reference TRBV12-5 and TRBJ1-4 for the parts outside the CDR3, the full variable domain is DARVTQTPRHKVTEMGQEVTMRCQPILGHNTVFWYRQTMMQGLELLAYFRNRAPLDDSGMPKDRFSAEMPDATLATLKIQPSEPRDSAVYFCASGLVTPQGNEKLFFGSGTQLSVL.

This clone occurred a few times. An end of the junction differs from the germline gene, which may be a read error. The sample holds other DNA sequences that translate to the same CDR3. The V call is TRBV28, the J call TRBJ1-1; D is uncertain. Germline V gene data show CDR1 as MDHEN and CDR2 as SYDVKM. The CDR3 contains 14 residues. The DNA of the CDR3 is TGTGCTAGCAGTTTATGGTCGGGTGGTTTCGAAGCTTTCTTT. As protein: CASSLWSGGFEAFF. Full variable domain (outside the CDR3, taken from reference TRBV28 and TRBJ1-1): DVKVTQSSRYLVKRTGEKVFLECVQDMDHENMFWYRQDPGLGLRLIYFSYDVKMKEKGDIPEGYSVSREKKERFSLILESASTNQTSMYLCASSLWSGGFEAFFGQGTRLTVV.

This clone was seen ten or more times. The chain couples TRBV28 to TRBJ1-2; D is unclear. V lost 3 bases, J lost 8 bases, and 13 bases lay in between. Germline CDR1 MDHEN, CDR2 SYDVKM. This CDR3 is 13 amino acids long. The CDR3, as DNA: TGTGCCAGCAGTTTCATGGGGTCGCAAGGCTACACCTTC. This codes for CASSFMGSQGYTF.

The sample holds one count of this clone. The junction shows a germline mismatch at one end, possibly a read error. This chain links TRBV5-1 with TRBJ2-2, with 11 bases identical to TRBD2. The CDR3 spans 17 residues. Germline values: CDR1 SGHRS, CDR2 YFSETQ. The CDR3 region has the DNA TGCGCCTGCAGCCCGGACACTAGCGGGAGTGGGGTCGGGGAGCTGTTTTTT. The encoded protein is CACSPDTSGSGVGELFF.

This clone was counted many times. The chain carries TRBV7-2 and TRBJ1-5; D remains unclear. Trimming pared 2 bases from V and 6 bases from J, leaving 11 bases between. This CDR3 is built from 14 residues. CDR1 SGHTA and CDR2 FQGNSA come from the germline V gene. The chain's CDR3 is CASSLMLSGQPQHF. The CDR3 coding sequence is TGTGCCAGCAGCTTAATGCTGAGTGGTCAGCCCCAGCATTTT.

This clone was counted many times. V usage is TRBV7-8 and J usage is TRBJ2-7, with a tentative D call TRBD2 (6 bases). V was shortened by 5 bases and J by 1 base, with 12 bases between the two germline ends. The germline V gene has CDR1 SGHVS and CDR2 FQNEAQ. This CDR3 is 14 amino acids long. As DNA, the CDR3 is TGTGCCAGCAGCCTCCAGGGAGGATCCTACGAGCAGTACTTC. Translated: CASSLQGGSYEQYF.

This clone was seen ten or more times. The J gene is TRBJ2-1, the V gene TRBV20-1, with 11 bases aligning to TRBD1. This CDR3 is built from 18 residues. CDR1 is DFQATT and CDR2 is SNEGSKA in the germline V gene (reference sequence). The ends lost 3 bases at V and 6 bases at J; junction bases unmatched: 16. CDR3 nucleotide sequence: TGCAGTGCTAGCCGCCGGACAGGGGGCATTAGGGTCGGCAATGAGCAGTTCTTC. Translation: CSASRRTGGIRVGNEQFF.

This clone was found many times. Other DNA variants within this sample encode the same CDR3. This chain connects TRBV29-1 to TRBJ1-3; D ambiguous. The CDR3 extends over 13 amino acids. Trimming removed 6 bases at V and 0 bases at J, with 9 bases between. Per the germline V gene, CDR1 is SQVTM and CDR2 is ANQGSEA. CDR3 nucleotide sequence: TGCAGCGTCATGCAGAACTCTGGAAACACCATATATTTT. It codes for CSVMQNSGNTIYF. Looking up the rest from reference TRBV29-1 and TRBJ1-3 gives the full variable domain: SAVISQKPSRDICQRGTSLTIQCQVDSQVTMMFWYRQQPGQSLTLIATANQGSEATYESGFVIDKFPISRPNLTFSTLTVSNMSPEDSSIYLCSVMQNSGNTIYFGEGSWLTVV.

This clone was detected many times. CDR3: CASSPLGVYEQYF. Here the CDR3 DNA reads TGCGCCAGCAGCCCACTGGGGGTCTACGAGCAGTACTTC. V gene TRBV5-1 combines with J gene TRBJ2-7; TRBD1 or TRBD2 may be the D gene (5 bases each). In germline, CDR1 is SGHRS, CDR2 YFSETQ. The V end was cut by 4 bases, the J end by 3 bases, with 11 bases between. The CDR3 spans 13 residues.

This clone was seen repeatedly, ten times or more. This sequence joins TRBV19 and TRBJ2-7, with D maybe TRBD2 (6 bases). The V end lost 3 bases, the J end lost 5 bases, and 17 bases lay between the germline ends. The CDR3 totals 15 residues. Looked up from germline, CDR1 is LNHDA and CDR2 is SQIVND (reference sequence). The CDR3 DNA sequence: TGTGCCAGTAGTATGGGGAGGCGACAACGGGACGAGCAGTACTTC. It translates to CASSMGRRQRDEQYF.